This is a list of T cell receptor beta chains from one sample in a study of T cells in Graves' hyperthyroidism and ophthalmopathy. Using its own MiXCR run on the multiplex PCR reads, TCRdb lists one record per CDR3 protein. The sample consists of more than 450,000 distinct CDR3 sequences, around 20% of them appearing once. The sequencing input was blood. The receptors come from a man between 40 and 49 years old with Graves' ophthalmopathy. Each CDR3 is given with its conserved first and last residue. The D gene is left open where the match is weak. Where a row states a size, it is once, few, many or the class of an expanded clone; other rows omit it.

clone size,CDR3 length,D gene,V gene,J gene,CDR3 DNA,CDR3 protein
many,17,NA,TRBV7-2,TRBJ2-7,TGTGCCAGCAGCCCCCCTTCCTCACCTGGCATCTCCTACGAGCAGTACTTC,CASSPPSSPGISYEQYF
many,15,TRBD1,TRBV6-2/TRBV6-3,TRBJ2-7,TGTGCCAGCACCTCCTGGACAGGGAAGACCTACGAGCAGTACTTC,CASTSWTGKTYEQYF
many,15,TRBD2,TRBV7-9,TRBJ2-5,TGTGCCAGCAGCTTTAAACCGGGAGGTAGAGAGACCCAGTACTTC,CASSFKPGGRETQYF
many,13,TRBD1,TRBV7-8,TRBJ2-7,TGTGCCAGCCGCGACAGGGGCTCCTACGAGCAGTACTTC,CASRDRGSYEQYF
few,13,TRBD1,TRBV3-1,TRBJ1-4,TGTGCCAGCAGCCACAGGGGGCAAGAAAAACTGTTTTTT,CASSHRGQEKLFF
NA,17,NA,TRBV6-2/TRBV6-3,TRBJ2-1,TGTGCCAGCCGAACAACCCGTAGAACTAGCTCCTACAATGAGCAGTTCTTC,CASRTTRRTSSYNEQFF
few,13,NA,TRBV6-1,TRBJ1-5,TGTGCCAGCAGCCGACAAGGGGCTCAGCCCCAGCATTTT,CASSRQGAQPQHF
NA,19,NA,TRBV7-9,TRBJ1-1,TGTGCCAGCAGCGGTGGCGGGGGGGGGGGGCGAAGCCTGAACACTGAAGCTTTCTTT,CASSGGGGGGRSLNTEAFF
many,15,NA,TRBV5-1,TRBJ1-2,TGCGCCAGCAGCTTCCCAGCCAGGCAAGGCGATGGCTACACCTTC,CASSFPARQGDGYTF
many,11,NA,TRBV12-3/TRBV12-4,TRBJ2-1,TGTGCCAGCAGCAGTTTACGTGGGAAGTTCTTC,CASSSLRGKFF
NA,12,TRBD2,TRBV5-1,TRBJ2-5,TGCGCCAGCCGGCTAGCGGAAGGGACCCAGTACTTC,CASRLAEGTQYF
many,17,TRBD2,TRBV9,TRBJ2-2,TGTGCCAGCAGCCCTGATACCGTTAGCGGGAGGGCCGGGGAGCTGTTTTTT,CASSPDTVSGRAGELFF
few,14,TRBD1,TRBV28,TRBJ2-3,TGTGCCAGCGGTGTCACAGGGGGTGGAGATACGCAGTATTTT,CASGVTGGGDTQYF
NA,14,NA,TRBV20-1,TRBJ2-1,TGCAGTGCTAGTGCACCGAGGGAGAGGGGACAGCAGTTCTTC,CSASAPRERGQQFF
NA,15,TRBD1,TRBV29-1,TRBJ1-2,TGCAGCGTAAACCTACACAGGGGAGGAAACTATGGCTACACCTTC,CSVNLHRGGNYGYTF
NA,16,TRBD1,TRBV9,TRBJ1-1,TGTGCCAGCAGCGTAGCTACGACAGGGTTCGACGCTGAAGCTTTCTTT,CASSVATTGFDAEAFF
NA,13,NA,TRBV29-1,TRBJ2-6,TGCAGCGTTGTCCTCTCTGGGGCCAACGTCCTGACTTTC,CSVVLSGANVLTF
few,17,TRBD2,TRBV3-1,TRBJ2-2,TGTGCCAGCAGCCAAACTAGCGGGGGGGTGTACACCGGGGAGCTGTTTTTT,CASSQTSGGVYTGELFF